The present entry profiles one T cell receptor beta chain with its context. What it recognizes is unknown. A read error may produce the germline difference seen at one junction end. This entry is derived from a study of T cells in Graves' hyperthyroidism and ophthalmopathy. Findings of the study overall: Ophthalmopathy was distinguished from stable hyperthyroidism by 13 V-J signatures.

Germline CDR1 MNHEY, CDR2 SVGAGI. The CDR3 is 12 amino acids. Authors of the study amplified TCR beta CDR3 regions from RNA transcripts. The HTBI set primed first-round TCR CDR3 RT-PCR. TCRdb re-derived calls from the multiplex PCR reads in MiXCR, one entry per CDR3 protein. Among under 350,000 distinct CDR3 sequences, 15% to 20% were seen once, and the ten largest hold 55% to 60%. The source material was blood. V usage is TRBV6-5 and J usage is TRBJ1-2; D remains unclear. This TCR came from a woman aged 60-70 years with Graves' ophthalmopathy. The CDR3 DNA is TGTGCCAGCAGTTACTCGGGGTATGGCTACGCCTTC. Protein sequence: CASSYSGYGYAF.